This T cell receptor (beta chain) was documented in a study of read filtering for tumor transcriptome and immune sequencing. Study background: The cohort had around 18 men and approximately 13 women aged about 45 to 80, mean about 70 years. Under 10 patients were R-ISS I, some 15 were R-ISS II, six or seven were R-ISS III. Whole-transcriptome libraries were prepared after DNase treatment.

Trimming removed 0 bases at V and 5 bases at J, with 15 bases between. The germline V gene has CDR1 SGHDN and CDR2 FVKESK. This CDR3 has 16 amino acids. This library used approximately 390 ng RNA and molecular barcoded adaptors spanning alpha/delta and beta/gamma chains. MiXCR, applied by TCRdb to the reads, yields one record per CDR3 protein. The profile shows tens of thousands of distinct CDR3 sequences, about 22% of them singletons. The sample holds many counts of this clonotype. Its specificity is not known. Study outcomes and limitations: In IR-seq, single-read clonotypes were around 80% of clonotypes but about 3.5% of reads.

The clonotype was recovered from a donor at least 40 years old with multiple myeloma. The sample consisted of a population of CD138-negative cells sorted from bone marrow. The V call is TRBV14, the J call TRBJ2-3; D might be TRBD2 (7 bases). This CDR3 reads CASSQDRGAAIDTQYF. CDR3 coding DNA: TGTGCCAGCAGCCAAGATCGGGGGGCTGCTATAGATACGCAGTATTTT.